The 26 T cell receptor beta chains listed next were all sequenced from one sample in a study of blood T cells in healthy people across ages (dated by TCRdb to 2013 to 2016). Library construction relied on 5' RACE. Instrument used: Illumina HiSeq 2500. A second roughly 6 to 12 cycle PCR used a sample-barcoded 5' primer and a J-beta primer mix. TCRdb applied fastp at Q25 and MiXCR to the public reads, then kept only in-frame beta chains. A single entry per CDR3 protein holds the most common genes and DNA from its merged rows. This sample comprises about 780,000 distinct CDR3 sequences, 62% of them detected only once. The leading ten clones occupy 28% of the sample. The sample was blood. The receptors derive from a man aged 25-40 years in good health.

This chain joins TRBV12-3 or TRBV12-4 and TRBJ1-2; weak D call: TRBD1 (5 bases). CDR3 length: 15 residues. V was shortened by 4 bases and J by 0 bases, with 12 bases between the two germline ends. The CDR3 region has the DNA TGTGCCAGCAGTTCCGCGGGGCTTTCTAACTATGGCTACACCTTC. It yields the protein CASSSAGLSNYGYTF.

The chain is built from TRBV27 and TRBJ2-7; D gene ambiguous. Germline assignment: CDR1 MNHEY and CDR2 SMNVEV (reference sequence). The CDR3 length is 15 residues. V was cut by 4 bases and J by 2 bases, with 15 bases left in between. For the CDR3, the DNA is TGTGCCAGCAGTTCTTTACCGGACGTAGCCTACGAGCAGTACTTC. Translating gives CASSSLPDVAYEQYF.

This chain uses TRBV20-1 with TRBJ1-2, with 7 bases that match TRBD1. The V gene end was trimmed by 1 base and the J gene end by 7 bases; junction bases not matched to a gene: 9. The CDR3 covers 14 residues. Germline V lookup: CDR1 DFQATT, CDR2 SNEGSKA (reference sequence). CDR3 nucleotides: TGCAGTGCTAGAGCGCAGGGGGAATGGTCTGGCTACACCTTC. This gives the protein CSARAQGEWSGYTF.

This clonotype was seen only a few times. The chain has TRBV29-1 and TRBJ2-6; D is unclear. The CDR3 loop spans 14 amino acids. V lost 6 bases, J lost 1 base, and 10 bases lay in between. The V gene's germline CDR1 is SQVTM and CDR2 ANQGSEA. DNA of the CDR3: TGCAGCGTCAGAACTGGGTCTGGGGCCAACGTCCTGACTTTC. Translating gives CSVRTGSGANVLTF.

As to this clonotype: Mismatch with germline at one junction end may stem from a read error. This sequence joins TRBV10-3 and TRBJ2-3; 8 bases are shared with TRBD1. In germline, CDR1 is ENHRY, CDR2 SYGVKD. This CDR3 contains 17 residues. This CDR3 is CATSESRGQGRLYTQYF. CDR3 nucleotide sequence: TGTGCCACCAGTGAGTCGCGAGGACAGGGCCGATTATATACGCAGTATTTT.

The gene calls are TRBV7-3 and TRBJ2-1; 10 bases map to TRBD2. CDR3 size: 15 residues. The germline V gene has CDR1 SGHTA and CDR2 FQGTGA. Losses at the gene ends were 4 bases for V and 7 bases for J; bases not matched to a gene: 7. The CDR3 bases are TGTGCCAGCAGCTCCTTTAGCGGGGGGTTAAATGAGCAGTTCTTC. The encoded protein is CASSSFSGGLNEQFF.

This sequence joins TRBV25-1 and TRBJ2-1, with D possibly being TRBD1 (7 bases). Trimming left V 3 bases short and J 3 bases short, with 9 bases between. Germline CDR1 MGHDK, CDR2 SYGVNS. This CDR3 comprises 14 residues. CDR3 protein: CASSDRGDYNEQFF. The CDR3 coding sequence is TGTGCCAGCAGTGACAGGGGGGACTACAATGAGCAGTTCTTC.

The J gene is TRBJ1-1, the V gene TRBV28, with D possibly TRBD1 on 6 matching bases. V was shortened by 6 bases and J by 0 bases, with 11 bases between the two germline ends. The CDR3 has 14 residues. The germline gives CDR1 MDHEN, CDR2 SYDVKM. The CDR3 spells CASRLGGVNTEAFF. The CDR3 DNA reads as TGTGCCAGCAGACTAGGGGGGGTGAACACTGAAGCTTTCTTT. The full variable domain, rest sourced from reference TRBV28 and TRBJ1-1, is DVKVTQSSRYLVKRTGEKVFLECVQDMDHENMFWYRQDPGLGLRLIYFSYDVKMKEKGDIPEGYSVSREKKERFSLILESASTNQTSMYLCASRLGGVNTEAFFGQGTRLTVV.

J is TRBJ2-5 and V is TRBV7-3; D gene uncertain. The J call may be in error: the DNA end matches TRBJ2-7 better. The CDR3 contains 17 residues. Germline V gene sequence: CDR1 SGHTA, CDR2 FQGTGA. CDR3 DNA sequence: TGTGCCAGCAGTCCTCACCGCCAGGTTACTCTTTCCTACGAGCAGTACTTC. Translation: CASSPHRQVTLSYEQYF.

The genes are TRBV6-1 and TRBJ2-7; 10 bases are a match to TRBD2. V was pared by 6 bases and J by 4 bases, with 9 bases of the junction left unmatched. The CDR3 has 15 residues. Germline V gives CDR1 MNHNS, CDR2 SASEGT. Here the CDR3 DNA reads TGTGCCAGCAGAGACCCAGCGGGGGGGATGTACGAGCAGTACTTC. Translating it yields CASRDPAGGMYEQYF.

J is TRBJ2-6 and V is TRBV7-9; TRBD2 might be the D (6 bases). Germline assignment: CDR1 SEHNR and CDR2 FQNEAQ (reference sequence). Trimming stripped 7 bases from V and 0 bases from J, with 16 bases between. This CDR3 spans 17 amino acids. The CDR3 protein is CASKGTLGGSGANVLTF. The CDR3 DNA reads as TGTGCCAGCAAAGGGACCTTGGGGGGCTCTGGGGCCAACGTCCTGACTTTC.

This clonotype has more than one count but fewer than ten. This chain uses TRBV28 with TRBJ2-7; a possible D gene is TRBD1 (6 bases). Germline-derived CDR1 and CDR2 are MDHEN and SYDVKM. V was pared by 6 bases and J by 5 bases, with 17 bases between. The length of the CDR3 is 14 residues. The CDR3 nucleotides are TGTGCCAGCAGCCTCCCACCACAGGGCAACGAGCAGTACTTC. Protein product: CASSLPPQGNEQYF. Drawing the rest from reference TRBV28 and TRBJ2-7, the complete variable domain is DVKVTQSSRYLVKRTGEKVFLECVQDMDHENMFWYRQDPGLGLRLIYFSYDVKMKEKGDIPEGYSVSREKKERFSLILESASTNQTSMYLCASSLPPQGNEQYFGPGTRLTVT.

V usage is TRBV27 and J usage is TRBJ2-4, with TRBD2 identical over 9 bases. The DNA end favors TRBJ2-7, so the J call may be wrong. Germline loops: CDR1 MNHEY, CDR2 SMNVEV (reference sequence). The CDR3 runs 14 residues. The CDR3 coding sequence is TGTGCCAGCAGTTTAGGGGCTAGCGGGGACGAGCAGTACTTC. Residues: CASSLGASGDEQYF.

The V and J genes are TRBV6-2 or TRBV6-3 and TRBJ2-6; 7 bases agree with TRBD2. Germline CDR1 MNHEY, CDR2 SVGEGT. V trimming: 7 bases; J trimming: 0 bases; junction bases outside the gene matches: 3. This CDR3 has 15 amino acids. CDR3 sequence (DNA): TGTGCCAGCAATTCGGGGGGCTCTGGGGCCAACGTCCTGACTTTC. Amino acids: CASNSGGSGANVLTF.

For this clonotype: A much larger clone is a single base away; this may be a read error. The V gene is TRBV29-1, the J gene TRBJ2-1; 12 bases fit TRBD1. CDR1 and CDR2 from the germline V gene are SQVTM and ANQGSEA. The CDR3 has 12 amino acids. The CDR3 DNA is TGCAGATCCGGGACAGGGGGCAGTGAGCAGTTCTTC. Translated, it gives CRSGTGGSEQFF.

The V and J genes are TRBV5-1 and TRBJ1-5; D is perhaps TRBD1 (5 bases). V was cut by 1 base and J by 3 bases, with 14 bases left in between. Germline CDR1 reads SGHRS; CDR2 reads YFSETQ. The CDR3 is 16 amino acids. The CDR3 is CASSLNEGSFNQPQHF. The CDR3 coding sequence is TGCGCCAGCAGCTTGAATGAGGGGTCCTTCAATCAGCCCCAGCATTTT.

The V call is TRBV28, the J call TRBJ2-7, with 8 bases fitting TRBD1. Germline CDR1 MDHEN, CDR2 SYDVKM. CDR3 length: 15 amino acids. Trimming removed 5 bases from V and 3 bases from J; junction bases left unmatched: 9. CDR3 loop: CASSPPGQEFYEQYF. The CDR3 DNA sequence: TGTGCCAGCAGTCCCCCGGGACAGGAGTTCTACGAGCAGTACTTC.

This CDR3 reads CSVRQGDYEQYF. For the CDR3, the DNA is TGCAGCGTAAGACAGGGGGACTACGAGCAGTACTTC. The chain links TRBV29-1 to TRBJ2-7, with TRBD1 matching over 9 bases. V was clipped by 6 bases and J by 3 bases; unmatched bases: 3. Germline CDR1 reads SQVTM; CDR2 reads ANQGSEA. The CDR3 runs to 12 residues.

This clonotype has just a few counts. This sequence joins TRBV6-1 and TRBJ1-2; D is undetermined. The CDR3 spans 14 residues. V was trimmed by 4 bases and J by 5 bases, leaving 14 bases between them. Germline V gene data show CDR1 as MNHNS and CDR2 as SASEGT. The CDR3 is CASSVRLTLYGYTF. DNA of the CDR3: TGTGCCAGCAGTGTTCGTTTAACGTTATATGGCTACACCTTC.

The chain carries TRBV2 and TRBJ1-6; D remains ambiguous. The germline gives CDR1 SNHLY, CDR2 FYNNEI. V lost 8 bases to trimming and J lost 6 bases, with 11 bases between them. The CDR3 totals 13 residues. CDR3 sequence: CASGQGSNSPLHF. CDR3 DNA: TGTGCCAGCGGTCAAGGATCTAATTCACCCCTCCACTTT.

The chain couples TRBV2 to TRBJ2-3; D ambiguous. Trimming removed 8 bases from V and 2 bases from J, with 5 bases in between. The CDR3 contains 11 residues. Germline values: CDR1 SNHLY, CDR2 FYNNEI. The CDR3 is CASEVTDTQYF. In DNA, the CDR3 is TGTGCCAGCGAGGTCACAGATACGCAGTATTTT.

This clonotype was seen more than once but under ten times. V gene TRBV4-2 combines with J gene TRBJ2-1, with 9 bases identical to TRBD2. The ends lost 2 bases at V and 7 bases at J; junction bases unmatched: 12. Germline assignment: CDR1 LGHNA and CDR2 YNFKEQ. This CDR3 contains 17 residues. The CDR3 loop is CASSQNPLRGGGNEQFF. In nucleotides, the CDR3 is TGTGCCAGCAGCCAAAACCCTCTGCGGGGGGGCGGTAATGAGCAGTTCTTC.

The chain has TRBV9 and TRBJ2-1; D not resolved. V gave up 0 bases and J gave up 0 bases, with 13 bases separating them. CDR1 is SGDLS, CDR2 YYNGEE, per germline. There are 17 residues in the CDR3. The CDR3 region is CASSVDAAISSYNEQFF. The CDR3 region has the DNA TGTGCCAGCAGCGTAGACGCGGCGATTAGCTCCTACAATGAGCAGTTCTTC.

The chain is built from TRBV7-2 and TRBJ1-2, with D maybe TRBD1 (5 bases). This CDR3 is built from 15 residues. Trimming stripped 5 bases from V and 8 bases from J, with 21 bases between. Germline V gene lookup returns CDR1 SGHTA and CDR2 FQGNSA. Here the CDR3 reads CASSPNLQVSFGYTF. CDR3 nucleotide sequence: TGTGCCAGCAGCCCCAACCTACAGGTTTCGTTCGGCTACACCTTC.

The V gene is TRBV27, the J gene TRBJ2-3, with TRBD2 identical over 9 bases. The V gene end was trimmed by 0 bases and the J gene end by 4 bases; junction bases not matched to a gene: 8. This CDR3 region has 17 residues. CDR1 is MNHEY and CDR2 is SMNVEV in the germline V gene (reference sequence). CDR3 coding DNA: TGTGCCAGCAGTTTATCGAAGGGAGCGGGGGGTCCAGATACGCAGTATTTT. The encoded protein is CASSLSKGAGGPDTQYF.

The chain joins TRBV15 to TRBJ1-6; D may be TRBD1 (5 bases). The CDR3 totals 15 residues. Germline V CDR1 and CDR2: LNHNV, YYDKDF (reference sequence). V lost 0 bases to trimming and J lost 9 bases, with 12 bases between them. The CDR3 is CATSRDLDKGSPLHF. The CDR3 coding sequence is TGTGCCACCAGCAGAGATCTGGACAAAGGTTCACCCCTCCACTTT.